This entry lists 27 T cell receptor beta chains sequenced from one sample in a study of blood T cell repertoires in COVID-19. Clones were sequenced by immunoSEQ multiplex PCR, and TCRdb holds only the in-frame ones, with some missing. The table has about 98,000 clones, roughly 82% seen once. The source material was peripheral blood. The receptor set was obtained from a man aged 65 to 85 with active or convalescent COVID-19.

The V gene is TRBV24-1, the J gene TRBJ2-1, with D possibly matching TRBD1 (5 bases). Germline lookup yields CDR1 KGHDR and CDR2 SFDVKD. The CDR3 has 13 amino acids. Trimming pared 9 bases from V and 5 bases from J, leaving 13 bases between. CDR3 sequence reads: CATSENRNNEQFF. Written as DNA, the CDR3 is TGTGCCACCTCGGAGAACAGGAACAATGAGCAGTTCTTC.

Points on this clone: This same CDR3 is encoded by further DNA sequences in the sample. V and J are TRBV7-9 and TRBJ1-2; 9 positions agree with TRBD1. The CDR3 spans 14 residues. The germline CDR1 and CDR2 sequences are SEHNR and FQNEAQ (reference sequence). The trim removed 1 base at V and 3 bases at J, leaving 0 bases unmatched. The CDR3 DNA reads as TGTGCCAGCAGCTTAGGGACAGGGGACTATGGCTACACCTTC. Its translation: CASSLGTGDYGYTF.

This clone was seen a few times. CDR3 sequence: CASSTGNTGELFF. In DNA, the CDR3 is TGTGCCAGCAGTACAGGGAACACCGGGGAGCTGTTTTTT. This rearrangement joins TRBV27 to TRBJ2-2; TRBD1 is a possible D gene (5 bases). Germline values: CDR1 MNHEY, CDR2 SMNVEV (reference sequence). With 5 bases removed from V and 1 base from J, the gap between germline ends came to 5 bases. The CDR3 is 13 amino acids.

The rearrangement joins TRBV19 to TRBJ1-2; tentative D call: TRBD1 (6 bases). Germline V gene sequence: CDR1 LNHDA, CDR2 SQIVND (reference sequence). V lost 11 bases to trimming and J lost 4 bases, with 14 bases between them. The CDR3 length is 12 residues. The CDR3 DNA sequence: TGTGCCTGCAGCGGGACACGCTATGGCTACACCTTC. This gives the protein CACSGTRYGYTF.

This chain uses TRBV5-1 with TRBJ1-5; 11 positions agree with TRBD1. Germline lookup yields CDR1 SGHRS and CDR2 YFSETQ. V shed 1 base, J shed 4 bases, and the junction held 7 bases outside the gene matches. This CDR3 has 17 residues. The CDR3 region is CASSLKDRGPPNQPQHF. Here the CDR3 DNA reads TGCGCCAGCAGCTTGAAGGACAGGGGGCCACCTAATCAGCCCCAGCATTTT. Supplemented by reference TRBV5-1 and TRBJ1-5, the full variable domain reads KAGVTQTPRYLIKTRGQQVTLSCSPISGHRSVSWYQQTPGQGLQFLFEYFSETQRNKGNFPGRFSGRQFSNSRSEMNVSTLELGDSALYLCASSLKDRGPPNQPQHFGDGTRLSIL.

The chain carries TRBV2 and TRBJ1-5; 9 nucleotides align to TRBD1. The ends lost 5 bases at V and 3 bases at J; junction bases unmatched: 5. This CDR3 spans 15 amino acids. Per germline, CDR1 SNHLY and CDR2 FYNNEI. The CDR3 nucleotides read TGTGCCAGCAGTCGGGACAGGGAAAACAATCAGCCCCAGCATTTT. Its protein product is CASSRDRENNQPQHF.

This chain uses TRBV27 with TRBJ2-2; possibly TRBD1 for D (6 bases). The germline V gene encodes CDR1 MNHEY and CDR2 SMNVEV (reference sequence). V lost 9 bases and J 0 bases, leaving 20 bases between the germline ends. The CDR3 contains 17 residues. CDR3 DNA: TGTGCCAGTTCCGTCACCGGTCGGACAGCGAACACCGGGGAGCTGTTTTTT. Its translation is CASSVTGRTANTGELFF.

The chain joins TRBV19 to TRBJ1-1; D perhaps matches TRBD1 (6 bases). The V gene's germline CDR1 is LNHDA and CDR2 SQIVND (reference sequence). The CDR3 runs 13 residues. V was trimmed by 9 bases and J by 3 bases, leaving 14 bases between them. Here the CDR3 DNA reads TGTGCCAGCTGTGGGGACAAATACACTGAAGCTTTCTTT. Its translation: CASCGDKYTEAFF.

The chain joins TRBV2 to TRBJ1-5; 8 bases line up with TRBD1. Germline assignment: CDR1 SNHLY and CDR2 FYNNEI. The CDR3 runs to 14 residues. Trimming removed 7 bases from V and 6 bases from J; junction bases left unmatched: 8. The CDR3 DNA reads TGTGCCAGCAACAACGGACAGGGCGGTCAGCCCCAGCATTTT. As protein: CASNNGQGGQPQHF.

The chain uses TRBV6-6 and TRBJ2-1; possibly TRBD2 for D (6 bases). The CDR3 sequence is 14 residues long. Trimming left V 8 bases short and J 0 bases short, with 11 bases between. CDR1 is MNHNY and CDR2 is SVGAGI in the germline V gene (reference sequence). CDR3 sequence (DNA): TGTGCCAGCCAAACGGGGGACTCCTACAATGAGCAGTTCTTC. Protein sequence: CASQTGDSYNEQFF.

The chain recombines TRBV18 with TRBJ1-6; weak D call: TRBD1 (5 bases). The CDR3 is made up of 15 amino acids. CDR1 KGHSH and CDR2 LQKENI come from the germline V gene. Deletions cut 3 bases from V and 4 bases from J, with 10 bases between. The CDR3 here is CASSPSAGYNSPLHF. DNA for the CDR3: TGTGCCAGCTCACCTTCCGCAGGGTATAATTCACCCCTCCACTTT.

The CDR3 sequence: CASSYGAVGQERNYSNQPQHF. DNA for the CDR3: TGTGCCAGCAGCTACGGTGCCGTGGGGCAGGAGAGGAACTATAGCAATCAGCCCCAGCATTTT. V gene TRBV21-1 combines with J gene TRBJ1-5; the D segment call TRBD1 is taken from the table without a DNA check. TRBV21-1 represents a pseudogene. The CDR3 runs 21 residues.

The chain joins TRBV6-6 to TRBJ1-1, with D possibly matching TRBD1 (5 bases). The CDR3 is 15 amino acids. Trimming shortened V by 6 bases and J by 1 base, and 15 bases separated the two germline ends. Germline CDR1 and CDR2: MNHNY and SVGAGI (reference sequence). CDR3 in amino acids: CASRTDSSSNTEAFF. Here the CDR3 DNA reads TGTGCCAGCAGGACTGACAGTTCCTCGAACACTGAAGCTTTCTTT.

The CDR3 DNA reads as TGTGCCAGCAGCTTCCGACTAGCGGGTGCCTCCCAAGAGACCCAGTACTTC. Protein: CASSFRLAGASQETQYF. The chain is built from TRBV7-2 and TRBJ2-5; 10 bases map to TRBD2. CDR3 length: 17 amino acids. In germline, CDR1 is SGHTA, CDR2 FQGNSA. V trimming: 3 bases; J trimming: 1 base; junction bases outside the gene matches: 8.

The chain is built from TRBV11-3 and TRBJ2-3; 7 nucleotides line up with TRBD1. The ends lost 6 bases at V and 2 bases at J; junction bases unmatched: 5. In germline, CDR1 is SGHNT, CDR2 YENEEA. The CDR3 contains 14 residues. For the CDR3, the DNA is TGTGCCAGCAGGCTCGGACAGGACACAGATACGCAGTATTTT. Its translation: CASRLGQDTDTQYF.

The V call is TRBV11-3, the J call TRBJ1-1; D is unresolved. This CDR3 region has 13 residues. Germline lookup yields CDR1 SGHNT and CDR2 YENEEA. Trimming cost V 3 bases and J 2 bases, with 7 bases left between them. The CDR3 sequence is CASSFKLNTEAFF. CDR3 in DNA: TGTGCCAGCAGCTTTAAACTAAACACTGAAGCTTTCTTT.

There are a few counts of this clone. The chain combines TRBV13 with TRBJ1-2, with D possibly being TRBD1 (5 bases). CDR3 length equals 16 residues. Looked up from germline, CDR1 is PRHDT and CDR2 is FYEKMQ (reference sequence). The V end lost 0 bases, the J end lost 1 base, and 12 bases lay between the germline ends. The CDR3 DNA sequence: TGTGCCAGCAGCTTAGGGGCCGGGACTGATAACTATGGCTACACCTTC. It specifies CASSLGAGTDNYGYTF.

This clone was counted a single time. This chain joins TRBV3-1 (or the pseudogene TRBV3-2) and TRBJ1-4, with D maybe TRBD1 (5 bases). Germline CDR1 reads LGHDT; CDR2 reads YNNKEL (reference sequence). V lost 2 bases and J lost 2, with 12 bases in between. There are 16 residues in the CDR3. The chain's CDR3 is CASSQSGAPTNEKLFF. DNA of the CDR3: TGTGCCAGCAGCCAATCTGGGGCTCCGACTAATGAAAAACTGTTTTTT.

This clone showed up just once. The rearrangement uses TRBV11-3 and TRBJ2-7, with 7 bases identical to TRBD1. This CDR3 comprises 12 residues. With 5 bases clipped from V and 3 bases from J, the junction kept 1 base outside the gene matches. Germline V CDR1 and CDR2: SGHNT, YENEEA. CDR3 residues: CASSPGGYEQYF. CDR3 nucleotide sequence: TGTGCCAGCAGCCCAGGGGGCTACGAGCAGTACTTC.

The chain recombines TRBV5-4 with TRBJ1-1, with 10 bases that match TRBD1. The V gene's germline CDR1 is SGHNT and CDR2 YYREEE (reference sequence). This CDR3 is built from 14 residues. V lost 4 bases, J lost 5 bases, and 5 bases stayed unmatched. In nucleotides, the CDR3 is TGTGCCAGCAGCCCGACAGGGGGCAGGACTGAAGCTTTCTTT. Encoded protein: CASSPTGGRTEAFF.

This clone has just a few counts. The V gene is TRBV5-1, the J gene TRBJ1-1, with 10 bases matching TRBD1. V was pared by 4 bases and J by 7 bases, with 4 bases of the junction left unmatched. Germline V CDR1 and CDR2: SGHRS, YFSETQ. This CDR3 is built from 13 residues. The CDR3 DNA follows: TGCGCCAGCAGCGTCGGACAGGGGGGTGAAGCTTTCTTT. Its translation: CASSVGQGGEAFF.

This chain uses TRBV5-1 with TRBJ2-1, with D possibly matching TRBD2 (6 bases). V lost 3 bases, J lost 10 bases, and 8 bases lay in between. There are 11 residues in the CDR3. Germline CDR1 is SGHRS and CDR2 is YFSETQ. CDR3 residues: CASSSGVEQFF. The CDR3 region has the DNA TGCGCCAGCAGCTCGGGGGTCGAGCAGTTCTTC.

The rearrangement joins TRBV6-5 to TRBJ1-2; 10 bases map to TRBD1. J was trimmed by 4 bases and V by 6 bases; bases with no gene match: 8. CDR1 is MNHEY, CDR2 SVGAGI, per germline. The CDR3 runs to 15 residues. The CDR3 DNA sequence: TGTGCCAGCAGACCCCGGGGGACAGGGGCCTATGGCTACACCTTC. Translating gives CASRPRGTGAYGYTF.

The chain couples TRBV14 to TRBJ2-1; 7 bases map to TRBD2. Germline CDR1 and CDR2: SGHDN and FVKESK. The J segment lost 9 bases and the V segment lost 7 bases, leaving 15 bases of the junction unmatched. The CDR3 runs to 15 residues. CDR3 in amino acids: CASTPWEGRLGEQFF. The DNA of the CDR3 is TGTGCCAGCACCCCGTGGGAGGGGCGGTTGGGTGAGCAGTTCTTC.

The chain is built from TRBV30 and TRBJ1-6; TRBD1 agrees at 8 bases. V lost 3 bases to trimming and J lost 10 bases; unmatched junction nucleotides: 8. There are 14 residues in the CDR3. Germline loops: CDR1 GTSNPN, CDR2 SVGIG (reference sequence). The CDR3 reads CAWSSTGDSSPLHF. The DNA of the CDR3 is TGTGCCTGGAGCTCGACAGGGGACAGCTCACCCCTCCACTTT.

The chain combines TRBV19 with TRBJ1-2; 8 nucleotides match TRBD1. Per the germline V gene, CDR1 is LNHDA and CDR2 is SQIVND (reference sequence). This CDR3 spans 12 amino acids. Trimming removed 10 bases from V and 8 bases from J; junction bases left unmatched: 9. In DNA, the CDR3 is TGTGCCACCGAAACAGGGGGGCAAGGCTACACCTTC. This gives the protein CATETGGQGYTF.

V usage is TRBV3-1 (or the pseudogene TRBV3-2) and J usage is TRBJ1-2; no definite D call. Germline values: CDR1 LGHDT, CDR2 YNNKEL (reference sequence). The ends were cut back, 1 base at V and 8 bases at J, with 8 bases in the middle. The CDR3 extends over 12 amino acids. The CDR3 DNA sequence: TGTGCCAGCAGCCAAGCAGCCGGGGGCTACACCTTC. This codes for CASSQAAGGYTF.